One T cell receptor beta chain is described in this entry. Its specificity is not known. V was pared by 6 bases and J by 0 bases, with 11 bases between. This CDR3 is 14 amino acids long. The germline gives CDR1 MNHEY, CDR2 SVGAGI. This sample was taken from a study of graft-versus-host responses after intestinal transplantation. Turning to the study itself: Recipients were given multivisceral, liver-intestinal, or isolated intestinal transplants.

Here immunoSEQ multiplex PCR was the method, and the copy in TCRdb shows in-frame clones only, minus some. The sample lists around 20,000 clones; 82% were seen once. Study conclusions and caveats: GvH clones surfaced in recipient marrow, some emerging earlier in ileum or blood.

The receptor was isolated from a human patient who received an intestinal transplant, so some T cells may come from the graft donor. The chain uses TRBV6-5 and TRBJ1-2; no definite D call. This material consisted of PBMCs, taken 14 days after transplant. The chain's CDR3 is CASSATVTNYGYTF. CDR3 nucleotides: TGTGCCAGCAGCGCTACAGTTACTAACTATGGCTACACCTTC.